Included here is one T cell receptor beta chain sequence, with context. This sample was included in a study of blood T cell repertoires in COVID-19. Profiling relied on immunoSEQ multiplex PCR, and the TCRdb table lists in-frame clones only, not all of them. The table shows about 64,000 clones, with around 85% occurring only once. Sequenced sample: peripheral blood. This TCR was sampled from a man aged 35 to 55 with acute or convalescent COVID-19.

In nucleotides, the CDR3 is TGTGCCAGCAGCGCACCAGGGGGGACAACTAATGAAAAACTGTTTTTT. Amino acid sequence: CASSAPGGTTNEKLFF. The V call is TRBV11-2, the J call TRBJ1-4, with 7 nucleotides matching TRBD1. Per germline, CDR1 SGHAT and CDR2 FQNNGV. This CDR3 contains 16 residues. The V segment lost 5 bases and the J segment 0 bases; nucleotides outside the gene matches: 6.